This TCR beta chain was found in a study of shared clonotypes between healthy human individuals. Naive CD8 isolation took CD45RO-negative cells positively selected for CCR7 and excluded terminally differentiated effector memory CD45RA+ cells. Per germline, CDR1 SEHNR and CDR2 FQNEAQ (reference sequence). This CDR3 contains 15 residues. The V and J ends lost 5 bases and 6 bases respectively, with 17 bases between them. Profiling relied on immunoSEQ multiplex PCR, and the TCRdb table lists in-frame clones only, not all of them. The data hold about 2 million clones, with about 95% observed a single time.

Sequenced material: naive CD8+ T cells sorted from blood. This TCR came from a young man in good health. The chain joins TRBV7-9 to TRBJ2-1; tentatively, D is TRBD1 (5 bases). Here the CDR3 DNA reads TGTGCCAGCAGCCCCGCGAATTCAGGGTCCAATGAGCAGTTCTTC. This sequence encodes CASSPANSGSNEQFF. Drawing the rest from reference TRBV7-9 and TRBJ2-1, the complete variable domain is DTGVSQNPRHKITKRGQNVTFRCDPISEHNRLYWYRQTLGQGPEFLTYFQNEAQLEKSRLLSDRFSAERPKGSFSTLEIQRTEQGDSAMYLCASSPANSGSNEQFFGPGTRLTVL.